These 11 T cell receptor beta chains originate from one sample sequenced in a study of blood T cell repertoires in COVID-19. This table comes from immunoSEQ multiplex PCR, and its TCRdb copy is limited to in-frame clones, with some not included. Of 50,000 to 75,000 clones in the sample, less than 80% were seen once. Sequenced sample: peripheral blood. The receptors shown here come from a man in his sixties with acute or convalescent COVID-19.

This chain links TRBV7-8 with TRBJ1-3; a weak D match, TRBD1 (5 bases). Germline CDR1 is SGHVS and CDR2 is FQNEAQ. V lost 1 base and J lost 0, with 10 bases in between. CDR3 size: 16 residues. CDR3 sequence: CASSLGQGLSGNTIYF. CDR3 in DNA: TGTGCCAGCAGCTTAGGGCAGGGCCTCTCTGGAAACACCATATATTTT.

The J gene is TRBJ2-7, the V gene TRBV21-1; TRBD1, the table's D call, was not compared with the DNA. TRBV21-1 is a known pseudogene. The CDR3 sequence is 13 residues long. Here the CDR3 DNA reads TGTGCCAGCCCAGGGACAGGGGGCTCCGAGCAGTACTTC. Translated: CASPGTGGSEQYF.

The rearrangement joins TRBV24-1 to TRBJ2-1; TRBD2 aligns across 10 bases. This CDR3 contains 17 residues. Unmatched junction bases numbered 11, after V lost 4 bases and J lost 6 bases. Germline CDR1 KGHDR, CDR2 SFDVKD. In DNA form, the CDR3 reads TGTGCCACCAGTGACCCGAGCGGGAGGGCCCAAGGCAATGAGCAGTTCTTC. This translates into CATSDPSGRAQGNEQFF.

The chain couples TRBV12-3 or TRBV12-4 to TRBJ1-2; D unclear. The CDR3 sequence is 13 residues long. V lost 1 base, J lost 2 bases, and 5 bases lay in between. CDR3 coding DNA: TGTGCCAGCAGTTTAGGGGCAAACTATGGCTACACCTTC. Protein sequence: CASSLGANYGYTF.

The chain links TRBV7-2 to TRBJ2-7; D is possibly TRBD1 (5 bases). Germline V gene sequence: CDR1 SGHTA, CDR2 FQGNSA. CDR3 length: 14 amino acids. With 2 bases removed from V and 5 bases from J, the gap between germline ends came to 13 bases. CDR3 DNA: TGTGCCAGCAGCTTAAGTCGCAGGGCCAACGAGCAGTACTTC. Translating gives CASSLSRRANEQYF. The full variable domain, completed using reference TRBV7-2 and TRBJ2-7, is GAGVSQSPSNKVTEKGKDVELRCDPISGHTALYWYRQSLGQGLEFLIYFQGNSAPDKSGLPSDRFSAERTGGSVSTLTIQRTQQEDSAVYLCASSLSRRANEQYFGPGTRLTVT.

The table lists this clone with a few counts. This chain connects TRBV3-1 (or the pseudogene TRBV3-2) to TRBJ1-1, with a possible D match to TRBD1 (6 bases). The CDR3 is made up of 14 amino acids. Trimming took off 4 bases at V and 3 bases at J, with 12 bases between the two ends. Per the germline V gene, CDR1 is LGHDT and CDR2 is YNNKEL (reference sequence). The CDR3 protein is CASSRGPGDTEAFF. The CDR3 DNA sequence: TGTGCCAGCAGCCGGGGGCCCGGGGACACTGAAGCTTTCTTT.

The chain links TRBV11-2 to TRBJ1-1; D unresolved. The germline V and J ends were trimmed by 1 base and 5 bases, with 14 bases remaining between them. The CDR3 spans 15 residues. Per the germline V gene, CDR1 is SGHAT and CDR2 is FQNNGV. This CDR3 is CASSLGSGVPTEAFF. CDR3 sequence (DNA): TGTGCCAGCAGCTTAGGTTCGGGAGTACCGACTGAAGCTTTCTTT.

The genes are TRBV28 and TRBJ2-1; D possibly corresponds to TRBD1 (6 bases). V gave up 1 base and J gave up 2 bases, with 18 bases separating them. In germline, CDR1 is MDHEN, CDR2 SYDVKM. The CDR3 loop spans 18 amino acids. The CDR3 is CASSLSATGKGAYNEQFF. DNA for the CDR3: TGTGCCAGCAGTTTATCCGCCACAGGGAAAGGGGCCTACAATGAGCAGTTCTTC.

The V and J genes are TRBV9 and TRBJ1-1; D not resolved. The CDR3 spans 14 residues. Trimming pared 3 bases from V and 0 bases from J, leaving 9 bases between. Germline-derived CDR1 and CDR2 are SGDLS and YYNGEE. CDR3 nucleotide sequence: TGTGCCAGCAGCGCACAGTGGGTGAACACTGAAGCTTTCTTT. This codes for CASSAQWVNTEAFF.

This chain links TRBV24-1 with TRBJ1-1, with no clear D. Trimming removed 3 bases from V and 1 base from J, with 11 bases in between. Germline values: CDR1 KGHDR, CDR2 SFDVKD. The CDR3 spans 15 residues. The CDR3 DNA reads TGTGCCACCAGTGATAGTAAGGCAGGGAACACTGAAGCTTTCTTT. It specifies CATSDSKAGNTEAFF.

This clone was detected only a few times. The chain is built from TRBV7-9 and TRBJ2-3; D might be TRBD2 (6 bases). Germline CDR1 SEHNR, CDR2 FQNEAQ (reference sequence). The CDR3 is made up of 14 amino acids. The germline V and J ends were trimmed by 0 bases and 4 bases, with 8 bases remaining between them. CDR3 sequence reads: CASSLATGADTQYF. The DNA for the CDR3 is TGTGCCAGCAGCTTAGCGACGGGAGCAGATACGCAGTATTTT. Filled out from reference TRBV7-9 and TRBJ2-3, the complete variable domain reads DTGVSQNPRHKITKRGQNVTFRCDPISEHNRLYWYRQTLGQGPEFLTYFQNEAQLEKSRLLSDRFSAERPKGSFSTLEIQRTEQGDSAMYLCASSLATGADTQYFGPGTRLTVL.